This T cell receptor (beta chain) is drawn from a study of cytotoxic CD8 clonotypes in ibrutinib-treated CLL. Study context: The study included about 11 relapsed/refractory and roughly 16 treatment-naive patients; under 18 had IGHV unmutated disease.

Profiled with immunoSEQ multiplex PCR; TCRdb holds only in-frame clones, not every one. The profile shows tens of thousands of clones, 74% of them singletons. Germline assignment: CDR1 LNHDA and CDR2 SQIVND (reference sequence). CDR3 size: 15 residues. J gave up 7 bases and V 7 bases, and 11 bases lay outside the gene matches. Source: PBMCs, taken before ibrutinib treatment. This clonotype was sampled from a human donor with chronic lymphocytic leukemia. This sequence joins TRBV19 and TRBJ2-4; 9 bases agree with TRBD2. The CDR3 sequence: CASMGVAGADNIQYF. The CDR3 coding sequence is TGTGCCAGTATGGGAGTAGCGGGAGCGGATAACATTCAGTACTTC. Looking up the rest from reference TRBV19 and TRBJ2-4 gives the full variable domain: DGGITQSPKYLFRKEGQNVTLSCEQNLNHDAMYWYRQDPGQGLRLIYYSQIVNDFQKGDIAEGYSVSREKKESFPLTVTSAQKNPTAFYLCASMGVAGADNIQYFGAGTRLSVL.